A selection of T cell receptor beta chains follows, all from one sample in a study of post-analysis software for immune sequencing data. TCRdb used MiXCR to reprocess the PCR reads, holding one entry per CDR3 protein. Here the sample spans some 800,000 distinct CDR3 sequences, about half being singletons. Sequencing was done on a sample of blood. The source of these receptors is a girl aged 5-17 years with multiple sclerosis. Each CDR3 is given with its conserved first and last residue. Fields, in order: clone size, J gene, CDR3 length, V gene, D gene, CDR3 DNA, CDR3 protein. The D gene is left open where the match is weak. Not every row has a clone size; where given, it reads once, few, many or a size class.

clone_size: .; j_call: TRBJ2-1; cdr3_length: 12; v_call: TRBV5-1; d_call: .; cdr3_nt: TGCGCCAGCAGCTTCGAGCGGGCTGAGCAGTTCTTC; cdr3_aa: CASSFERAEQFF
clone_size: .; j_call: TRBJ2-3; cdr3_length: 15; v_call: TRBV11-1; d_call: .; cdr3_nt: TGTGCCAGCAGCTTCCCCCTGGCGGGCACAGATACGCAGTATTTT; cdr3_aa: CASSFPLAGTDTQYF
clone_size: .; j_call: TRBJ1-1; cdr3_length: 16; v_call: TRBV5-6; d_call: .; cdr3_nt: TGTGCCAGCAGCTTGTTGGGCCCGAACATGGACACTGGAGCTTTCTTT; cdr3_aa: CASSLLGPNMDTGAFF
clone_size: .; j_call: TRBJ1-2; cdr3_length: 15; v_call: TRBV12-3/TRBV12-4; d_call: TRBD1; cdr3_nt: TGTGCCAGCAGTCCCGGGCGGGGGACAGTGGATGGCTACACCTTC; cdr3_aa: CASSPGRGTVDGYTF
clone_size: .; j_call: TRBJ2-1; cdr3_length: 18; v_call: TRBV4-1; d_call: TRBD2; cdr3_nt: TGCGCCAGCAGCCAAGAGTTAGTAGCGGGAGCCCTATGGGGTGAGCAGTTCTTC; cdr3_aa: CASSQELVAGALWGEQFF
clone_size: few; j_call: TRBJ2-5; cdr3_length: 15; v_call: TRBV6-1; d_call: TRBD1; cdr3_nt: TGTGCCAGCAGTGAGCAACCGGGACAGCAAGAGACCCAGTACTTC; cdr3_aa: CASSEQPGQQETQYF
clone_size: .; j_call: TRBJ2-3; cdr3_length: 17; v_call: TRBV24-1; d_call: TRBD2; cdr3_nt: TGTGCCACCAGGAATAGGTCTAGCGGAGGGAGCACAGATACGCAGTATTTT; cdr3_aa: CATRNRSSGGSTDTQYF
clone_size: .; j_call: TRBJ2-1; cdr3_length: 16; v_call: TRBV11-2; d_call: TRBD2; cdr3_nt: TGTGCCAGCAACTCAGTGGGACTAGGCTCCTACAATGAGCAGTTCTTC; cdr3_aa: CASNSVGLGSYNEQFF
clone_size: .; j_call: TRBJ2-7; cdr3_length: 15; v_call: TRBV20-1; d_call: TRBD2; cdr3_nt: TGCAGTGCCTTAGCGGGGGGATTGAGCTCCTACGAGCAGTACTTC; cdr3_aa: CSALAGGLSSYEQYF
clone_size: .; j_call: TRBJ2-3; cdr3_length: 15; v_call: TRBV5-1; d_call: .; cdr3_nt: TGCGCCAGCAGCTTGGCCGACAGGACCACAGATACGCAGTATTTT; cdr3_aa: CASSLADRTTDTQYF
clone_size: few; j_call: TRBJ2-7; cdr3_length: 17; v_call: TRBV7-9; d_call: TRBD2; cdr3_nt: TGTGCCAGCAGCCCCGGACTAGCGGGAGGGGGGGCCTACGAGCAGTACTTC; cdr3_aa: CASSPGLAGGGAYEQYF
clone_size: .; j_call: TRBJ2-3; cdr3_length: 12; v_call: TRBV7-9; d_call: .; cdr3_nt: TGTGCCAGCAGGATAAACACAGATACGCAGTATTTT; cdr3_aa: CASRINTDTQYF
clone_size: few; j_call: TRBJ2-3; cdr3_length: 18; v_call: TRBV20-1; d_call: .; cdr3_nt: TGCAGTGCTACCCACAGGGCGATGGGGTACTATCACACAGATACGCAGTATTTT; cdr3_aa: CSATHRAMGYYHTDTQYF
clone_size: once; j_call: TRBJ2-3; cdr3_length: 14; v_call: TRBV6-6; d_call: .; cdr3_nt: TGTGCCAGCCGAACAGGAGTTGGCACAGATACGCAGTATTTT; cdr3_aa: CASRTGVGTDTQYF
clone_size: .; j_call: TRBJ1-6; cdr3_length: 13; v_call: TRBV27; d_call: .; cdr3_nt: TGTGCCAGCGGAGGACAGTATAATTCACCCCTCCACTTT; cdr3_aa: CASGGQYNSPLHF
clone_size: few; j_call: TRBJ2-7; cdr3_length: 15; v_call: TRBV12-3/TRBV12-4; d_call: TRBD1; cdr3_nt: TGTGCCAGCAGTTTGACGGGGACAGGGTTATCCGAGCAGTACTTC; cdr3_aa: CASSLTGTGLSEQYF
clone_size: few; j_call: TRBJ1-2; cdr3_length: 13; v_call: TRBV5-1; d_call: .; cdr3_nt: TGCGCCAGCAGCGCGGATATCTTCTATGGCTACACCTTC; cdr3_aa: CASSADIFYGYTF
clone_size: .; j_call: TRBJ2-1; cdr3_length: 15; v_call: TRBV15; d_call: TRBD1; cdr3_nt: TGTGCCACCAGCAGAGAACAGGGGGCTTACAATGAGCAGTTTTTC; cdr3_aa: CATSREQGAYNEQFF
clone_size: .; j_call: TRBJ2-6; cdr3_length: 17; v_call: TRBV4-1; d_call: .; cdr3_nt: TGCGCCAGCAGCCAAGATCACCCCGGGACCGGGGCCAACGTCCTGACTTTC; cdr3_aa: CASSQDHPGTGANVLTF
clone_size: .; j_call: TRBJ2-3; cdr3_length: 13; v_call: TRBV5-1; d_call: TRBD2; cdr3_nt: TGCGCCAGCAGTTATAGCGGGAGAGATACGCAGTATTTT; cdr3_aa: CASSYSGRDTQYF
clone_size: few; j_call: TRBJ2-7; cdr3_length: 14; v_call: TRBV27; d_call: .; cdr3_nt: TGTGCCAGCAGTTTTGGGCACGGGACCCCCGAGCAGTACTTC; cdr3_aa: CASSFGHGTPEQYF
clone_size: .; j_call: TRBJ2-1; cdr3_length: 15; v_call: TRBV12-3/TRBV12-4; d_call: TRBD2; cdr3_nt: TGTGCCAGCAGCCTCAGCGGGACTAGAGCCAATGAGCAGTTCTTC; cdr3_aa: CASSLSGTRANEQFF
clone_size: .; j_call: TRBJ2-5; cdr3_length: 15; v_call: TRBV20-1; d_call: .; cdr3_nt: TGCAGTGCTAGAGGGCCGGTGGCGGGCCAAGAGACCCAGTACTTC; cdr3_aa: CSARGPVAGQETQYF
clone_size: .; j_call: TRBJ2-7; cdr3_length: 15; v_call: TRBV6-5; d_call: TRBD2; cdr3_nt: TGTGCCAGCAGTTACAGACTAGCGGGAGTTAACGAGCAGTACTTC; cdr3_aa: CASSYRLAGVNEQYF
clone_size: .; j_call: TRBJ2-3; cdr3_length: 18; v_call: TRBV7-9; d_call: .; cdr3_nt: TGTGCCAGCAGCTCAGCGGCCACTCCGGGCCTCCCTACAGATACGCAGTATTTT; cdr3_aa: CASSSAATPGLPTDTQYF
clone_size: .; j_call: TRBJ2-7; cdr3_length: 17; v_call: TRBV3-1; d_call: TRBD2; cdr3_nt: TGTGCCAGCAGCCCAGGACCGGGACTAGGGGGATTCTACGAGCAGTACTTC; cdr3_aa: CASSPGPGLGGFYEQYF
clone_size: few; j_call: TRBJ2-7; cdr3_length: 13; v_call: TRBV20-1; d_call: .; cdr3_nt: TGCAGTGCTTGGTCGGACTCCACCTACGAGCAGTACTTC; cdr3_aa: CSAWSDSTYEQYF
clone_size: .; j_call: TRBJ2-1; cdr3_length: 17; v_call: TRBV15; d_call: TRBD2; cdr3_nt: TGTGCCACCAGTAATGGCCCTAGCGGGAGGGTTTACAATGAGCAGTTCTTC; cdr3_aa: CATSNGPSGRVYNEQFF
clone_size: .; j_call: TRBJ2-5; cdr3_length: 15; v_call: TRBV20-1; d_call: TRBD1; cdr3_nt: TGCAGTGCAGAACCTCGGGGACAGAGGGGCATGGTCCAGTACTTC; cdr3_aa: CSAEPRGQRGMVQYF
clone_size: .; j_call: TRBJ2-1; cdr3_length: 14; v_call: TRBV27; d_call: .; cdr3_nt: TGTGCCAGCAAGTCCAGCGTCAGCCTCGATGAGCAGTTCTTC; cdr3_aa: CASKSSVSLDEQFF
clone_size: .; j_call: TRBJ2-7; cdr3_length: 15; v_call: TRBV10-3; d_call: .; cdr3_nt: TGTGCCATCAGTGAGTTATGGCAGGGAGCCTACGAGCAGTACTTC; cdr3_aa: CAISELWQGAYEQYF
clone_size: .; j_call: TRBJ2-1; cdr3_length: 15; v_call: TRBV7-9; d_call: TRBD2; cdr3_nt: TGTGCCAGCAGGTCCGGGACTAGCGGGTCTAATGAGCAGTTCTTC; cdr3_aa: CASRSGTSGSNEQFF
clone_size: .; j_call: TRBJ1-1; cdr3_length: 15; v_call: TRBV6-5; d_call: TRBD1; cdr3_nt: TGTGCCAGCAGCCATCGGACAGGCGGGAACACTGAAGCTTTCTTT; cdr3_aa: CASSHRTGGNTEAFF